This T cell receptor beta chain was profiled in a study of vaccination and CD4 T cells after COVID-19. Study context: The BNT162b2 or mRNA-1273 vaccine was given to participants in two doses.

At the Johns Hopkins FTIC core, DNA taken from cultured CD4+ T cells was sequenced by way of the Oncomine TCR Beta short-read assay. MiXCR was run by TCRdb on the PCR reads, yielding one entry per CDR3 protein. The table shows around 10,000 distinct CDR3 sequences, with approximately 69% occurring only once. As to this clonotype: Its antigen is currently unknown.

As for treatment: approximately 10-day PBMC culture with coronavirus spike peptide pools or control peptides (ViraFEST assay). Fresh IL-2 medium replaced half the culture medium on days 3 and 7. CDR1 and CDR2 from the germline V gene are SNHLY and FYNNEI. This CDR3 has 13 amino acids. Trimming took 7 bases from V and 7 from J, leaving 16 bases between them. Study findings and constraints: The great majority, 304 of 307 vaccine-specific clones, proved spike mono-reactive in convalescent patients.

The chain is built from TRBV2 and TRBJ1-2; D is unclear. Sequencing used CD4+ T cells from blood, cultured in vitro. This TCR was recovered from a human donor who had recovered from COVID-19. The chain's CDR3 is CASIAVPRGGYTF. The DNA for the CDR3 is TGTGCCAGCATAGCAGTCCCTCGGGGTGGCTACACCTTC.